The T cell receptor beta chain under discussion was sequenced for a study of metastatic and nonmetastatic thyroid tumors. Study details: Across peripheral blood and tumor or nodule tissue samples taken from malignant and benign thyroid patients, the repertoires were compared with one another.

Study processing details: The authors used CDR3 differences across clinicopathological groups to build a distant-metastasis classifier for papillary thyroid cancer. TCRdb used MiXCR to call clones anew from the PCR reads. These V and J calls derive from TCRdb rather than the authors' analysis. The table shows several thousand clones, with under 30% occurring only once. A remark on this clone: Antigen unknown. This could be a read error, since a much larger clone is one nucleotide away.

Study-level points and caveats: It was reported that TCR beta diversity was significantly higher in malignant thyroid tumors than benign nodules, in blood and tumor.

Treatment of any kind had been given to no patient before thyroid surgery. The sequence was obtained from a female donor with papillary thyroid cancer or a benign thyroid nodule (not recorded which). Some clones in this sample may be carry-over from other donors' samples. Material for sequencing was adjacent normal tissue.

For the CDR3, the DNA is TGTGCCATCAGTTTCCAGGACTCTGGGGCCAACGTCCTGACTTTC. It is translated as CAISFQDSGANVLTF. The chain joins TRBV6-1 to TRBJ2-6; D is uncertain. The germline CDR1 and CDR2 sequences are MNHNS and SASEGT. The length of the CDR3 is 15 residues.